A selection of T cell receptor beta chains follows, all from one sample in a study of CD8+CD57+ T cells in acquired aplastic anemia. From the reads, TCRdb called clonotypes with MiXCR, one entry per CDR3 protein. The table records 120,000 or so distinct CDR3 sequences, about 46% of them present only once. The specimen sequenced was sorted CD4+, CD8+, or CD8+CD57+ T cells (not recorded which) from PBMCs. The receptor source for this set is a human donor in good health, serving as a control. Each CDR3 is given with its conserved first and last residue. The order of the fields is V gene, J gene, D gene, clone size, CDR3 protein, CDR3 DNA. A D gene is named only where the DNA matches it firmly. Expanded clones get a size class; other rows say once, few or many, or leave the size out.

TRBV2,TRBJ1-2,-,many,CASSEAGDGYTF,TGTGCCAGCAGTGAGGCAGGGGATGGCTACACCTTC
TRBV11-3,TRBJ1-2,-,many,CASSSPTNYGYTF,TGTGCCAGCAGCTCCCCAACCAACTATGGCTACACCTTC
TRBV10-2,TRBJ1-6,-,-,CASRGVLGNSPLHF,TGCGCCAGTAGGGGGGTTTTAGGGAATTCACCCCTCCACTTT
TRBV11-3,TRBJ1-2,TRBD1,-,CASSYGQGRGYTF,TGTGCCAGCAGCTACGGACAGGGGAGGGGCTACACCTTC
TRBV20-1,TRBJ2-4,TRBD2,once,CSASFLAGVIENIQYF,TGCAGTGCTAGCTTCCTAGCGGGAGTAATTGAAAACATTCAGTACTTC
TRBV15,TRBJ2-5,-,-,CATSKGVGTPIGRETQYF,TGTGCCACCAGCAAAGGGGTCGGGACACCCATCGGACGAGAGACCCAGTACTTC
TRBV7-8,TRBJ1-2,TRBD1,few,CASSFGTGPNYGYTF,TGTGCCAGCAGCTTCGGGACAGGGCCTAACTATGGCTACACCTTC
TRBV6-1,TRBJ2-7,-,many,CASRPQGIVHEQYF,TGTGCCAGCAGACCTCAGGGAATCGTCCACGAGCAGTACTTC
TRBV28,TRBJ1-6,TRBD1,once,CASRPGQPNSPLHF,TGTGCCAGCAGGCCGGGACAGCCAAATTCACCCCTCCACTTT
TRBV7-9,TRBJ2-7,-,-,CASSFRTVSVSEQYF,TGTGCCAGCAGCTTTCGGACAGTTTCTGTGTCGGAGCAGTACTTC
TRBV7-2,TRBJ2-7,TRBD2,-,CASSFLAGGGYEQYF,TGTGCCAGCAGCTTTTTAGCGGGGGGGGGCTACGAGCAGTACTTC
TRBV12-3/TRBV12-4,TRBJ2-3,TRBD2,once,CASSLGGGAKTDTQYF,TGTGCCAGCAGTTTGGGCGGGGGGGCCAAGACAGATACGCAGTATTTT